This TCR beta chain was captured in a study of blood T cell repertoires in COVID-19. Study overall: The origin of the acute and convalescent COVID-19 samples was the United States, Italy and Spain.

Germline V gene sequence: CDR1 LGHNA, CDR2 YSLEER. The V and J ends lost 0 bases and 7 bases respectively, with 7 bases between them. CDR3 length: 14 amino acids. Assay used: immunoSEQ multiplex PCR; TCRdb lists only in-frame clones, some missing. The table includes 110,000 or so clones, just over 70% detected once. V usage is TRBV4-3 and J usage is TRBJ1-6; D gene unclear. This clonotype was obtained from a woman in her 40s with acute or convalescent COVID-19. Sequenced material: peripheral blood. CDR3 protein: CASSQEGLNSPLHF. Here the CDR3 DNA reads TGCGCCAGCAGCCAAGAGGGCCTGAATTCACCCCTCCACTTT.